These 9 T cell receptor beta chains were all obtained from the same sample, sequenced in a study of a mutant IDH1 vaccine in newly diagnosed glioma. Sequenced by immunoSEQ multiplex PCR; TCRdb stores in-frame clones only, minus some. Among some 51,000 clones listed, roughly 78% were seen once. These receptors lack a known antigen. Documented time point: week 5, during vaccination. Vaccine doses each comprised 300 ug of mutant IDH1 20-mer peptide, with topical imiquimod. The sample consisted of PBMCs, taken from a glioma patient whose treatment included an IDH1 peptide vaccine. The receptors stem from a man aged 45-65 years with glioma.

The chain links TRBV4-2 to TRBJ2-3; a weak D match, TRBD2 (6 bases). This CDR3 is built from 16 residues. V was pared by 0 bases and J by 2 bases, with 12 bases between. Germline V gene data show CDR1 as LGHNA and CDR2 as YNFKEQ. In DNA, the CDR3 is TGTGCCAGCAGCCAAGAGAGGGACTTCTTCACAGATACGCAGTATTTT. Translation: CASSQERDFFTDTQYF.

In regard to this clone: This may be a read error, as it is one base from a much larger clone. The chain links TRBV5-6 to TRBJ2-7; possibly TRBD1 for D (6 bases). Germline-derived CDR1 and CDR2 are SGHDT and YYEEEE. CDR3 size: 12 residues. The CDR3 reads CAGSSDRRGPHF. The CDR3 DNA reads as TGTGCCGGCAGCTCCGACAGGCGAGGCCCCCACTTC.

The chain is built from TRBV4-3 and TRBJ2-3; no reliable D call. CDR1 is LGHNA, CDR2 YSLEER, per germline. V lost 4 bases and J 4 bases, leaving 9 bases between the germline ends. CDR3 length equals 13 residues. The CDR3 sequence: CASSLTSSDTQYF. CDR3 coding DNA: TGCGCCAGCAGCCTCACATCGTCAGATACGCAGTATTTT.

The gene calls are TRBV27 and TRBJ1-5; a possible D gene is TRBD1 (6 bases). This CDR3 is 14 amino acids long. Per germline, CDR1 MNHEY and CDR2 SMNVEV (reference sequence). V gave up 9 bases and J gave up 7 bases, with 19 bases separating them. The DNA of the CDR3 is TGTGCCAGTAACGATGGAGGGGGGGGACAGCCCCAGCATTTT. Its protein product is CASNDGGGGQPQHF.

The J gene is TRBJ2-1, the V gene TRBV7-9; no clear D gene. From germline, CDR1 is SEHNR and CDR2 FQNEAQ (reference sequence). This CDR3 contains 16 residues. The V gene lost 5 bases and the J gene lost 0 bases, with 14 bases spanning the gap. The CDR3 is CASSPLQLSSYNEQFF. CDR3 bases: TGTGCCAGCAGCCCCCTACAGCTGAGCTCCTACAATGAGCAGTTCTTC.

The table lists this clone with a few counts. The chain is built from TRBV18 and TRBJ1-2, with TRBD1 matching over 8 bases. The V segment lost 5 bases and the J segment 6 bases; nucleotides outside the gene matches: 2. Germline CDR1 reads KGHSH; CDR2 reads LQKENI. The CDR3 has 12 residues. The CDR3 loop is CASSKQGDGYTF. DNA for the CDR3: TGTGCCAGCTCAAAACAGGGGGATGGCTACACCTTC. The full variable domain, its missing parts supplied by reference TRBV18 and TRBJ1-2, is NAGVMQNPRHLVRRRGQEARLRCSPMKGHSHVYWYRQLPEEGLKFMVYLQKENIIDESGMPKERFSAEFPKEGPSILRIQQVVRGDSAAYFCASSKQGDGYTFGSGTRLTVV.

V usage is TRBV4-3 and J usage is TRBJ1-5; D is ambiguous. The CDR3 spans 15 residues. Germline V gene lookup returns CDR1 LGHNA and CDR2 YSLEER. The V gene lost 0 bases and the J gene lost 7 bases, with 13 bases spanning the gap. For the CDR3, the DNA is TGCGCCAGCAGCCAAGATCCCGCATCGGGGCAGCCCCAGCATTTT. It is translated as CASSQDPASGQPQHF.

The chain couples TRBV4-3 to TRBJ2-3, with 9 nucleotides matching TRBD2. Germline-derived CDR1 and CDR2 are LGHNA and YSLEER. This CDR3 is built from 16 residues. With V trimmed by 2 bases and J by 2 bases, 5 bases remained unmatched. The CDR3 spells CASSQLAGSHTDTQYF. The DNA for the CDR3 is TGCGCCAGCAGCCAACTAGCGGGGAGCCACACAGATACGCAGTATTTT.

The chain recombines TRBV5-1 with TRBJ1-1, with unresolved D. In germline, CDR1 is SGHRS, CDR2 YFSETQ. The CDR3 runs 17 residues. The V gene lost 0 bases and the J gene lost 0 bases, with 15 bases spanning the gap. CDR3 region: CASSLVDRFLMNTEAFF. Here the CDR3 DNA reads TGCGCCAGCAGCTTGGTTGACCGTTTCCTTATGAACACTGAAGCTTTCTTT.